What follows are 29 T cell receptor beta chains derived from one specimen sequenced in a study of post-analysis software for immune sequencing data. Their target antigens are unknown. Researchers reported that TCR beta cDNA libraries carried unique molecular identifiers. From the PCR reads, TCRdb called clonotypes with MiXCR, one entry per CDR3 protein. The sample shows approximately 770,000 distinct CDR3 sequences, 35% to 55% of them seen only once. Study-level results: Controls had lower frequencies than patients of about five TRBV segments, which included TRBV5-6, TRBV5-1 and TRBV20-1.

Sequencing was done on a sample of blood. The source is a girl between 10 and 17 years old with multiple sclerosis.

This clonotype showed up just a few times. This chain connects TRBV28 to TRBJ2-5, with a weak D call TRBD2 (6 bases). From germline, CDR1 is MDHEN and CDR2 SYDVKM. The ends were cut back, 6 bases at V and 0 bases at J, with 17 bases in the middle. CDR3 length: 16 residues. The CDR3 DNA is TGTGCCAGCAGGCTACGGGACTCCCCGTACCAAGAGACCCAGTACTTC. Translation gives CASRLRDSPYQETQYF.

Note on this clonotype: At one end the junction does not follow the germline gene, possibly because of a read error. The chain recombines TRBV7-9 with TRBJ2-7, with a possible D match to TRBD2 (5 bases). Germline values: CDR1 SEHNR, CDR2 FQNEAQ (reference sequence). The CDR3 covers 15 residues. CDR3 loop: CASSSDLARSYGQYF. In DNA, the CDR3 is TGTGCCAGCAGCTCCGACCTAGCACGATCCTACGGGCAGTACTTC.

The genes are TRBV6-1 and TRBJ2-7; tentative D call: TRBD2 (7 bases). Germline V gene sequence: CDR1 MNHNS, CDR2 SASEGT. Deletions cut 2 bases from V and 7 bases from J, with 15 bases between. This CDR3 has 14 residues. The CDR3 DNA reads TGTGCCAGCAGTGAAATGGGGGGGCTAAGGGAGCAGTACTTC. Translation gives CASSEMGGLREQYF.

DNA for the CDR3: TGTGCCAGCAGCCACCCGGGTTCTGGGGCCAACGTCCTGACTTTC. Its translation: CASSHPGSGANVLTF. The chain recombines TRBV7-9 with TRBJ2-6; D ambiguous. V lost 5 bases to trimming and J lost 1 base, with 9 bases between them. The CDR3 is made up of 15 amino acids. Germline V lookup: CDR1 SEHNR, CDR2 FQNEAQ (reference sequence). The complete variable domain, with remaining parts taken from reference TRBV7-9 and TRBJ2-6, reads DTGVSQNPRHKITKRGQNVTFRCDPISEHNRLYWYRQTLGQGPEFLTYFQNEAQLEKSRLLSDRFSAERPKGSFSTLEIQRTEQGDSAMYLCASSHPGSGANVLTFGAGSRLTVL.

This clonotype came up a few times. The chain employs TRBV7-9 and TRBJ2-7; no clear D. Germline CDR1 is SEHNR and CDR2 is FQNEAQ (reference sequence). This CDR3 region has 13 residues. V was trimmed by 5 bases and J by 6 bases, leaving 14 bases between them. CDR3: CASSPRDSSEQYF. CDR3 DNA sequence: TGTGCCAGCAGCCCCAGAGACTCCAGCGAGCAGTACTTC.

The chain has TRBV10-3 and TRBJ2-1; 16 positions match TRBD2. Trimming took 11 bases from V and 5 from J; bases not matched to a gene: 6. The CDR3 totals 15 residues. Germline-derived CDR1 and CDR2 are ENHRY and SYGVKD. The CDR3 protein is CAAGTSGRADNEQFF. The CDR3 DNA sequence: TGTGCCGCAGGGACTAGCGGGAGGGCCGACAATGAGCAGTTCTTC.

This clonotype appeared a few times. The chain combines TRBV10-3 with TRBJ2-1; 7 bases map to TRBD2. CDR1 is ENHRY, CDR2 SYGVKD, per germline. J lost 8 bases, V lost 5 bases, and 15 bases had no gene match. CDR3 length equals 16 residues. The CDR3 loop reads CAISPPSSGTKDEQFF. CDR3 in DNA: TGTGCCATCAGTCCTCCTTCCTCAGGGACTAAAGATGAGCAGTTCTTC.

The chain carries TRBV4-1 and TRBJ2-3; D is unresolved. This CDR3 is 17 amino acids long. In germline, CDR1 is MGHRA, CDR2 YSYEKL. Between the trimmed V and J ends, which lost 5 bases and 0 bases, there was a span of 18 bases. CDR3 residues: CASSYLGGDSSTDTQYF. CDR3 DNA sequence: TGCGCCAGCAGCTACCTCGGCGGAGATTCTAGCACAGATACGCAGTATTTT.

This rearrangement joins TRBV20-1 to TRBJ2-3; TRBD2 agrees at 8 bases. V shed 3 bases, J shed 3 bases, and the junction held 8 bases outside the gene matches. Germline CDR1 DFQATT, CDR2 SNEGSKA (reference sequence). CDR3 size: 15 residues. This CDR3 reads CSASRAGVATDTQYF. The CDR3 DNA reads TGCAGTGCTAGTAGAGCGGGAGTTGCGACAGATACGCAGTATTTT.

The V gene is TRBV10-3, the J gene TRBJ1-1, with 7 bases fitting TRBD1. The CDR3 has 15 residues. V shed 3 bases and J 1 base; nucleotides not matched to a gene: 5. CDR1 and CDR2 from the germline V gene are ENHRY and SYGVKD. The CDR3 reads CAISDTGDKNTEAFF. In nucleotides, the CDR3 is TGTGCCATCAGTGATACAGGGGACAAGAACACTGAAGCTTTCTTT.

J is TRBJ2-4 and V is TRBV10-3, with D perhaps given as TRBD1 or TRBD2 (5 bases each). V lost 0 bases and J lost 4, with 22 bases in between. This CDR3 region has 19 residues. Germline V lookup: CDR1 ENHRY, CDR2 SYGVKD. DNA of the CDR3: TGTGCCATCAGTGAGTCGGGCAATGGAGAGGGGAAGAGGAAAAACATTCAGTACTTC. It translates to CAISESGNGEGKRKNIQYF.

The V call is TRBV7-9, the J call TRBJ2-1; the D gene is possibly TRBD2 (7 bases). Germline-derived CDR1 and CDR2 are SEHNR and FQNEAQ (reference sequence). This CDR3 comprises 17 residues. The V and J ends lost 4 bases and 7 bases respectively, with 23 bases between them. The CDR3 region is CASSSAGGGPSGNEQFF. The CDR3 DNA sequence: TGTGCCAGCAGCTCTGCAGGCGGGGGCCCATCGGGGAATGAGCAGTTCTTC.

The chain recombines TRBV27 with TRBJ1-2; D may be TRBD1 (6 bases). There are 11 residues in the CDR3. Germline values: CDR1 MNHEY, CDR2 SMNVEV (reference sequence). The V end was cut by 3 bases, the J end by 13 bases, with 12 bases between. The DNA of the CDR3 is TGTGCCAGCAGTTTTAGGGGGAAGTTCACCTTC. It yields the protein CASSFRGKFTF.

The chain's CDR3 is CASSPVGENEKLFF. Here the CDR3 DNA reads TGCGCCAGCAGCCCGGTCGGGGAAAATGAAAAACTGTTTTTT. The gene calls are TRBV5-1 and TRBJ1-4; D ambiguous. The CDR3 consists of 14 residues. The V and J ends lost 4 bases and 5 bases respectively, with 12 bases between them. Germline loops: CDR1 SGHRS, CDR2 YFSETQ.

The CDR3 bases are TGCAGCGTTGCAGGGGGGGAGGGGGGAAAAGGTGGCTACACCTTC. Encoded protein: CSVAGGEGGKGGYTF. The chain links TRBV29-1 to TRBJ1-2; TRBD1 matches 7 bases. The CDR3 extends over 15 amino acids. Germline V gene data show CDR1 as SQVTM and CDR2 as ANQGSEA. With V trimmed by 4 bases and J by 7 bases, 15 bases remained unmatched.

This clonotype was counted only a few times. The rearrangement links TRBV7-9 to TRBJ2-5; 7 nucleotides line up with TRBD2. Trimming took 5 bases from V and 5 from J; bases not matched to a gene: 8. The V gene's germline CDR1 is SEHNR and CDR2 FQNEAQ (reference sequence). This CDR3 comprises 14 residues. CDR3 in DNA: TGTGCCAGCAGCCCCCCTCTGGGAGGGGAGACCCAGTACTTC. This codes for CASSPPLGGETQYF.

In this sample, this clonotype turned up a few times. This chain links TRBV7-9 with TRBJ2-1, with D possibly matching TRBD2 (5 bases). Trimming pared 1 base from V and 13 bases from J, leaving 17 bases between. CDR1 is SEHNR, CDR2 FQNEAQ, per germline (reference sequence). The CDR3 sequence is 14 residues long. CDR3 region: CASSLDWLREGQFF. The CDR3 bases are TGTGCCAGCAGCTTAGATTGGCTCCGTGAGGGTCAGTTCTTC.

Written as DNA, the CDR3 is TGCGCCAGCAGCTCGACTAGCGGGGGCTCCTACAATGAGCAGTTCTTC. It yields the protein CASSSTSGGSYNEQFF. The V gene is TRBV5-1, the J gene TRBJ2-1; 12 bases match TRBD2. Germline lookup yields CDR1 SGHRS and CDR2 YFSETQ. CDR3 length: 16 amino acids. V was pared by 3 bases and J by 0 bases, with 1 base of the junction left unmatched.

The sample holds a few counts of this clonotype. This sequence joins TRBV29-1 and TRBJ1-1; possibly TRBD1 for D (6 bases). Germline CDR1 SQVTM, CDR2 ANQGSEA. The germline V and J ends were trimmed by 1 base and 3 bases, with 18 bases remaining between them. This CDR3 is built from 16 residues. The CDR3 protein is CSVEVHRGVGHTEAFF. CDR3 in DNA: TGCAGCGTTGAAGTTCATAGGGGGGTTGGGCACACTGAAGCTTTCTTT.

The J gene is TRBJ2-3, the V gene TRBV14; a weak D match, TRBD1 (5 bases). The ends were cut back, 3 bases at V and 0 bases at J, with 13 bases in the middle. Germline assignment: CDR1 SGHDN and CDR2 FVKESK. There are 16 residues in the CDR3. As DNA, the CDR3 is TGTGCCAGCAGCCAGCCGTTTGGGGCTAGCACAGATACGCAGTATTTT. Its protein is CASSQPFGASTDTQYF.

Only a few counts were recorded for this clonotype. This sequence joins TRBV5-1 and TRBJ1-2, with TRBD1 as a possible D gene (5 bases). The germline V gene has CDR1 SGHRS and CDR2 YFSETQ. CDR3 size: 15 residues. V dropped 2 bases and J dropped 0 bases, with 11 bases sitting between them. The CDR3 here is CASSLDGQANYGYTF. CDR3 bases: TGCGCCAGCAGCTTAGACGGACAAGCTAACTATGGCTACACCTTC.

V usage is TRBV20-1 and J usage is TRBJ2-1; TRBD2 matches at 10 bases. J was trimmed by 6 bases and V by 7 bases; bases with no gene match: 9. Germline CDR1 is DFQATT and CDR2 is SNEGSKA (reference sequence). This CDR3 is 14 amino acids long. The DNA for the CDR3 is TGCAGTGTTGAGGGGCTAGCGGGAGTCAATGAGCAGTTCTTC. It specifies CSVEGLAGVNEQFF.

J is TRBJ2-7 and V is TRBV28; possibly TRBD2 for D (6 bases). The CDR3 extends over 14 amino acids. In germline, CDR1 is MDHEN, CDR2 SYDVKM. Deletions cut 7 bases from V and 6 bases from J, with 19 bases between. Here the CDR3 reads CASTLRLVPFEQYF. DNA of the CDR3: TGTGCCAGCACTCTGCGACTAGTCCCCTTCGAGCAGTACTTC.

The chain links TRBV28 to TRBJ2-5; TRBD1 matches 7 bases. CDR1 and CDR2 from the germline V gene are MDHEN and SYDVKM. After removal of 6 bases from V and 3 bases from J, the junction contained 13 bases not matched to a gene. The CDR3 runs 16 residues. CDR3 nucleotides: TGTGCCAGCAGGGGGACCGGGACAGCCATGGAAGAGACCCAGTACTTC. It is translated as CASRGTGTAMEETQYF.

The rearrangement uses TRBV7-3 and TRBJ2-1; 7 nucleotides line up with TRBD2. The V gene's germline CDR1 is SGHTA and CDR2 FQGTGA. The CDR3 is 14 residues long. The junction had 2 bases not matched to a gene; V was cut back by 5 bases and J by 1 base. The CDR3 here is CASSKRGSYNEQFF. The CDR3 DNA is TGTGCCAGCAGCAAGCGGGGATCCTACAATGAGCAGTTCTTC. Full variable domain (remainder filled in from reference TRBV7-3 and TRBJ2-1): GAGVSQTPSNKVTEKGKYVELRCDPISGHTALYWYRQSLGQGPEFLIYFQGTGAADDSGLPNDRFFAVRPEGSVSTLKIQRTERGDSAVYLCASSKRGSYNEQFFGPGTRLTVL.

In its sample, this clonotype was seen a few times. This CDR3 reads CSASALEGRETQYF. The CDR3 nucleotides read TGCAGTGCTAGTGCGTTAGAGGGGCGAGAGACCCAGTACTTC. The rearrangement joins TRBV20-1 to TRBJ2-5, with D perhaps TRBD1 or TRBD2 (5 bases each). The germline V gene has CDR1 DFQATT and CDR2 SNEGSKA (reference sequence). Deletions cut 3 bases from V and 4 bases from J, with 15 bases between. CDR3 length: 14 amino acids.

The genes are TRBV15 and TRBJ2-6; D uncertain. The CDR3 covers 19 residues. Trimming took 0 bases from V and 0 from J, leaving 15 bases between them. Per germline, CDR1 LNHNV and CDR2 YYDKDF (reference sequence). This CDR3 reads CATSRDQPLTSSGANVLTF. DNA of the CDR3: TGTGCCACCAGCAGAGATCAACCCTTAACCAGCTCTGGGGCCAACGTCCTGACTTTC.

V and J are TRBV5-1 and TRBJ2-7; D is undetermined. In germline, CDR1 is SGHRS, CDR2 YFSETQ. Trimming removed 5 bases at V and 6 bases at J, with 9 bases between. The CDR3 length is 11 residues. The CDR3 sequence is CASRGGLEQYF. Here the CDR3 DNA reads TGCGCCAGCAGGGGCGGTCTCGAGCAGTACTTC. Full variable domain (rest looked up from reference TRBV5-1 and TRBJ2-7): KAGVTQTPRYLIKTRGQQVTLSCSPISGHRSVSWYQQTPGQGLQFLFEYFSETQRNKGNFPGRFSGRQFSNSRSEMNVSTLELGDSALYLCASRGGLEQYFGPGTRLTVT.

This chain links TRBV9 with TRBJ1-1; D is unclear. Germline V gives CDR1 SGDLS, CDR2 YYNGEE. The V and J ends lost 0 bases and 4 bases respectively, with 7 bases between them. This CDR3 contains 13 residues. This CDR3 is CASSVGDLTEAFF. Written as DNA, the CDR3 is TGTGCCAGCAGCGTAGGTGATCTCACTGAAGCTTTCTTT.